This entry lists 32 T cell receptor beta chains sequenced from one sample in a study of identical twins' blood T cells. TCRdb re-derived calls from the 5' RACE reads in MiXCR, one entry per CDR3 protein. The top ten clones hold about 6% of a sample with around 380,000 distinct CDR3 sequences, about 28% of them seen once. Sample: PBMCs. Receptor source: a woman between 18 and 55 years old in good health.

The rearrangement links TRBV6-2 or TRBV6-3 to TRBJ1-2, with D unresolved. Germline lookup yields CDR1 MNHEY and CDR2 SVGEGT. There are 11 residues in the CDR3. Trimming shortened V by 10 bases and J by 4 bases, and 10 bases separated the two germline ends. The CDR3 spells CATAEGYGYTF. The CDR3 nucleotides are TGTGCCACCGCGGAGGGCTATGGCTACACCTTC.

This clonotype was seen a few times. The rearrangement uses TRBV14 and TRBJ2-1, with TRBD2 matching 10 bases. Germline loops: CDR1 SGHDN, CDR2 FVKESK. The CDR3 has 15 amino acids. Trimming at V came to 1 base and at J to 4 bases, leaving 1 base not matched to a gene. In nucleotides, the CDR3 is TGTGCCAGCAGCCAAGTTAGCGGGAGGTACAATGAGCAGTTCTTC. Translating it yields CASSQVSGRYNEQFF.

The sample holds a few counts of this clonotype. The DNA for the CDR3 is TGTGCCAGCAGTTACAGGGGGGGGACGGGTCAGCCCCAGCATTTT. Translated: CASSYRGGTGQPQHF. This sequence joins TRBV6-5 and TRBJ1-5; TRBD1 might be the D (6 bases). Per the germline V gene, CDR1 is MNHEY and CDR2 is SVGAGI. The CDR3 has 15 residues. Between the trimmed V and J ends, which lost 2 bases and 6 bases, there was a span of 14 bases.

This clonotype was observed at least ten times. The rearrangement joins TRBV29-1 to TRBJ1-5; maybe TRBD1 (5 bases). Between the trimmed V and J ends, which lost 4 bases and 5 bases, there was a span of 9 bases. Germline CDR1 reads SQVTM; CDR2 reads ANQGSEA. This CDR3 is 12 amino acids long. The CDR3 region is CSVGGRDQPQHF. DNA of the CDR3: TGCAGCGTTGGGGGCAGAGATCAGCCCCAGCATTTT.

This chain uses TRBV11-2 with TRBJ1-1; maybe TRBD1 (6 bases). The germline V gene encodes CDR1 SGHAT and CDR2 FQNNGV. Trimming cost V 5 bases and J 5 bases, with 15 bases left between them. CDR3 size: 14 residues. The CDR3: CASSVNRVGTEAFF. In DNA form, the CDR3 reads TGTGCCAGCAGCGTAAACAGGGTGGGGACTGAAGCTTTCTTT.

In this sample, this clonotype turned up a few times. The rearrangement joins TRBV7-9 to TRBJ1-2, with D possibly TRBD1 on 5 matching bases. Germline V CDR1 and CDR2: SEHNR, FQNEAQ (reference sequence). Trimming took 4 bases from V and 4 from J, leaving 10 bases between them. The CDR3 loop spans 13 amino acids. The CDR3 reads CASSSPDIYGYTF. In DNA, the CDR3 is TGTGCCAGCAGCTCCCCGGACATCTATGGCTACACCTTC.

The chain combines TRBV5-3 with TRBJ1-2; D remains ambiguous. TRBV5-3 is an ORF; its function is uncertain. The CDR3 is 13 residues long. Trimming cost V 3 bases and J 8 bases, with 14 bases left between them. The CDR3 DNA reads TGTGCCAGAAGCTCCGACCCCAGCCGCGGCTACACCTTC. This gives the protein CARSSDPSRGYTF.

The V gene is TRBV7-9, the J gene TRBJ1-4, with D perhaps matching TRBD1 (6 bases). This CDR3 is built from 15 residues. Germline CDR1 and CDR2: SEHNR and FQNEAQ (reference sequence). V lost 4 bases and J 4 bases, leaving 13 bases between the germline ends. The CDR3 reads CASSSPGHLNEKLFF. The CDR3 DNA is TGTGCCAGCAGCTCTCCGGGACACCTTAATGAAAAACTGTTTTTT.

V is TRBV6-5 and J is TRBJ2-5; D gene uncertain. Germline lookup yields CDR1 MNHEY and CDR2 SVGAGI. Between the trimmed V and J ends, which lost 2 bases and 2 bases, there was a span of 3 bases. This CDR3 is built from 12 residues. The CDR3 nucleotides read TGTGCCAGCAGTTACCGTCAAGAGACCCAGTACTTC. Translation: CASSYRQETQYF.

The J gene is TRBJ1-5, the V gene TRBV2; 10 bases are shared with TRBD1. V dropped 6 bases and J dropped 9; count of bases not matched to a gene: 5. The CDR3 length is 13 residues. The germline gives CDR1 SNHLY, CDR2 FYNNEI. Here the CDR3 reads CASRDRGNWPQHF. The CDR3 bases are TGTGCCAGCAGGGACAGGGGGAATTGGCCCCAGCATTTT. The full variable domain, its missing parts supplied by reference TRBV2 and TRBJ1-5, is EPEVTQTPSHQVTQMGQEVILRCVPISNHLYFYWYRQILGQKVEFLVSFYNNEISEKSEIFDDQFSVERPDGSNFTLKIRSTKLEDSAMYFCASRDRGNWPQHFGDGTRLSIL.

The chain combines TRBV20-1 with TRBJ1-2; D gene unclear. Germline CDR1 and CDR2: DFQATT and SNEGSKA (reference sequence). Trimming took 2 bases from V and 4 from J, leaving 14 bases between them. The CDR3 contains 14 residues. Here the CDR3 reads CSARPHEGIYGYTF. In nucleotides, the CDR3 is TGCAGTGCTAGACCCCACGAGGGAATCTATGGCTACACCTTC.

This clonotype was seen at least ten times. The CDR3 loop is CASSFTGPTDTQYF. CDR3 sequence (DNA): TGTGCCAGCAGCTTTACGGGGCCTACAGATACGCAGTATTTT. The chain is built from TRBV7-2 and TRBJ2-3, with D perhaps given as TRBD1 or TRBD2 (5 bases each). The CDR3 consists of 14 residues. CDR1 is SGHTA, CDR2 FQGNSA, per germline. V was trimmed by 3 bases and J by 3 bases, leaving 10 bases between them.

This clonotype was detected a few times. The chain joins TRBV29-1 to TRBJ1-1; D is uncertain. The CDR3 sequence is 13 residues long. Germline V gives CDR1 SQVTM, CDR2 ANQGSEA. V was clipped by 0 bases and J by 1 base, with 6 bases between them. The CDR3 DNA sequence: TGCAGCGTTGAAGATCAAAGGAACACTGAAGCTTTCTTT. It translates to CSVEDQRNTEAFF.

This sequence joins TRBV5-6 and TRBJ2-7; 7 bases match TRBD1. The CDR3 totals 15 residues. J gave up 4 bases and V 4 bases, and 11 bases lay outside the gene matches. Germline V CDR1 and CDR2: SGHDT, YYEEEE. CDR3 coding DNA: TGTGCCAGCAGCCCAATGACAGGGTTCGCGTACGAGCAGTACTTC. It yields the protein CASSPMTGFAYEQYF. The variable domain in full, completed from reference TRBV5-6 and TRBJ2-7, reads DAGVTQSPTHLIKTRGQQVTLRCSPKSGHDTVSWYQQALGQGPQFIFQYYEEEERQRGNFPDRFSGHQFPNYSSELNVNALLLGDSALYLCASSPMTGFAYEQYFGPGTRLTVT.

This clonotype is a singleton in its sample. Since the CDR3 does not end with the conserved phenylalanine or tryptophan, this likely comes from a read error. The chain couples TRBV29-1 to TRBJ1-2; TRBD1 might be the D (5 bases). This CDR3 contains 16 residues. V was trimmed by 4 bases and J by 5 bases, leaving 23 bases between them. In germline, CDR1 is SQVTM, CDR2 ANQGSEA. Here the CDR3 DNA reads TGCAGCGTTGGGGCGGCAGGGATATCGAAAGGATATGGCTACACCCTC. This codes for CSVGAAGISKGYGYTL.

This clonotype was counted at least ten times. CDR3 DNA sequence: TGTGCCAGCAGCCTTATCGGAGGAGGTGATGGGGTAAATGGCTACACCTTC. Amino acids: CASSLIGGGDGVNGYTF. This sequence joins TRBV9 and TRBJ1-2; no clear D. Trimming cost V 4 bases and J 6 bases, with 25 bases left between them. Germline V gene lookup returns CDR1 SGDLS and CDR2 YYNGEE. The CDR3 loop spans 17 amino acids.

This clonotype was picked up many times. This chain links TRBV28 with TRBJ1-2, with 9 bases aligning to TRBD1. Trimming cost V 2 bases and J 8 bases; bases outside gene matches: 9. The germline gives CDR1 MDHEN, CDR2 SYDVKM. The CDR3 contains 15 residues. The CDR3 protein is CASSLSAGTGGGYTF. The CDR3 nucleotides read TGTGCCAGCAGTTTAAGTGCAGGTACAGGGGGCGGCTACACCTTC.

This clonotype was detected only a few times. The CDR3 here is CSARGGGPNGYTF. The CDR3, as DNA: TGCAGTGCTAGAGGCGGAGGTCCTAATGGCTACACCTTC. This chain uses TRBV20-1 with TRBJ1-2; D is uncertain. The V end was cut by 1 base, the J end by 6 bases, with 12 bases between. The CDR3 totals 13 residues. The V gene's germline CDR1 is DFQATT and CDR2 SNEGSKA (reference sequence).

In its sample, this clonotype was seen many times. The chain combines TRBV20-1 with TRBJ1-1, with D possibly TRBD1 on 5 matching bases. The germline V gene has CDR1 DFQATT and CDR2 SNEGSKA (reference sequence). This CDR3 comprises 13 residues. The CDR3 bases are TGCAGCATCCGGAGGGACGTGGGGGTTGAAGCTTTCTTT. Its translation: CSIRRDVGVEAFF.

The J gene is TRBJ2-3, the V gene TRBV20-1; D is unclear. Germline lookup yields CDR1 DFQATT and CDR2 SNEGSKA (reference sequence). V gave up 4 bases and J gave up 4 bases, with 15 bases separating them. The length of the CDR3 is 14 residues. CDR3 in DNA: TGCAGTGCTATAACATTCACGGGTTCAGATACGCAGTATTTT. Translated: CSAITFTGSDTQYF.

At least ten counts were recorded for this clonotype. The CDR3 protein is CASSPELGGYEQYF. The DNA of the CDR3 is TGTGCCAGCAGCCCCGAGTTGGGTGGCTACGAGCAGTACTTC. The chain recombines TRBV28 with TRBJ2-7, with D hard to call. CDR1 is MDHEN, CDR2 SYDVKM, per germline. Trimming took off 6 bases at V and 3 bases at J, with 15 bases between the two ends. CDR3 size: 14 residues. Drawing the rest from reference TRBV28 and TRBJ2-7, the complete variable domain is DVKVTQSSRYLVKRTGEKVFLECVQDMDHENMFWYRQDPGLGLRLIYFSYDVKMKEKGDIPEGYSVSREKKERFSLILESASTNQTSMYLCASSPELGGYEQYFGPGTRLTVT.

V usage is TRBV6-2 or TRBV6-3 and J usage is TRBJ2-2; D is undetermined. Trimming left V 7 bases short and J 5 bases short, with 20 bases between. In germline, CDR1 is MNHEY, CDR2 SVGEGT. The length of the CDR3 is 16 residues. This CDR3 is CASTLQPGARTGELFF. In DNA, the CDR3 is TGTGCCAGCACCCTCCAGCCGGGCGCCCGAACCGGGGAGCTGTTTTTT.

Many counts were recorded for this clonotype. The V gene is TRBV20-1, the J gene TRBJ2-1, with 7 bases lining up with TRBD1. Germline V gives CDR1 DFQATT, CDR2 SNEGSKA (reference sequence). The CDR3 is 16 residues long. V lost 3 bases to trimming and J lost 1 base; unmatched junction nucleotides: 9. CDR3 in amino acids: CSARDQLQGSYNEQFF. The CDR3, as DNA: TGCAGTGCTAGGGACCAGCTACAGGGGTCCTACAATGAGCAGTTCTTC.

This clonotype was detected a few times. This chain joins TRBV23-1 and TRBJ2-1; 8 nucleotides agree with TRBD1. TRBV23-1 is designated an ORF whose function remains uncertain. V shed 6 bases and J 2 bases; nucleotides not matched to a gene: 9. The CDR3 covers 16 residues. The CDR3 is CASSSIRGRTYNEQFF. In DNA, the CDR3 is TGCGCCAGCAGCTCAATCAGGGGGCGGACCTACAATGAGCAGTTCTTC.

With regard to this clonotype: This may arise from a read error, as a much more abundant clone is one base away. This chain uses TRBV29-1 with TRBJ1-2; D gene ambiguous. CDR1 is SQVTM and CDR2 is ANQGSEA in the germline V gene. The V end lost 4 bases, the J end lost 10 bases, and 4 bases lay between the germline ends. The CDR3 length is 8 residues. CDR3 sequence reads: CSVGIYTF. The CDR3 DNA reads TGCAGCGTTGGTATCTACACCTTC.

This clonotype occurred a few times. This chain joins TRBV9 and TRBJ1-1, with 7 nucleotides matching TRBD1. V shed 3 bases, J shed 1 base, and the junction held 6 bases outside the gene matches. The germline V gene has CDR1 SGDLS and CDR2 YYNGEE. The CDR3 runs to 15 residues. The CDR3 is CASSGSGQRNTEAFF. DNA of the CDR3: TGTGCCAGCAGCGGATCGGGACAGCGGAACACTGAAGCTTTCTTT. The variable domain in full, with the rest retrieved from reference TRBV9 and TRBJ1-1, is DSGVTQTPKHLITATGQRVTLRCSPRSGDLSVYWYQQSLDQGLQFLIQYYNGEERAKGNILERFSAQQFPDLHSELNLSSLELGDSALYFCASSGSGQRNTEAFFGQGTRLTVV.

This rearrangement joins TRBV20-1 to TRBJ1-4; the D gene is possibly TRBD1 (5 bases). The CDR3 sequence is 12 residues long. V lost 6 bases and J lost 5, with 10 bases in between. Germline CDR1 is DFQATT and CDR2 is SNEGSKA (reference sequence). CDR3 loop: CSATGHNEKLFF. The CDR3 bases are TGCAGTGCAACAGGTCACAATGAAAAACTGTTTTTT.

V and J are TRBV10-3 and TRBJ1-3; TRBD1 is a possible D gene (6 bases). The V end lost 9 bases, the J end lost 0 bases, and 15 bases lay between the germline ends. This CDR3 has 15 amino acids. CDR1 and CDR2 from the germline V gene are ENHRY and SYGVKD. CDR3 sequence: CAIWDTSLSGNTIYF. The CDR3 DNA reads TGTGCCATTTGGGACACCTCTCTCTCTGGAAACACCATATATTTT.

This chain uses TRBV29-1 with TRBJ2-1, with TRBD2 matching 11 bases. This CDR3 is 12 amino acids long. Germline V lookup: CDR1 SQVTM, CDR2 ANQGSEA. CDR3 amino acids: CSLASGRNEQFF. For the CDR3, the DNA is TGCTCCCTGGCTAGCGGGAGGAATGAGCAGTTCTTC.

A few counts support this clonotype. This chain uses TRBV20-1 with TRBJ2-1; 10 nucleotides match TRBD2. CDR3 size: 14 residues. Germline V gives CDR1 DFQATT, CDR2 SNEGSKA (reference sequence). V trimming: 1 base; J trimming: 7 bases; junction bases outside the gene matches: 4. The CDR3 nucleotides read TGCAGTGCTAGAGCGCGGACTAGCGGTAATGAGCAGTTCTTC. Its translation: CSARARTSGNEQFF.

A note on this clonotype: It may be a read error: a sequence one base away is much more abundant. V usage is TRBV9 and J usage is TRBJ2-5, with D maybe TRBD2 (6 bases). The CDR3 sequence is 18 residues long. The V gene's germline CDR1 is SGDLS and CDR2 YYNGEE. Deletions cut 0 bases from V and 4 bases from J, with 22 bases between. For the CDR3, the DNA is TGTGCCAGCAGCGTAGCTTACCCCGGACTAAAGTACCGAGAGACCCAGTACTTC. It translates to CASSVAYPGLKYRETQYF.

As for this clonotype: A much larger clonotype is one base distant, so this may be a read error. The CDR3 DNA is TGCAGTGCGGAACCACGGACTAGCGGGGATGATACGCAGTATTTT. Its translation: CSAEPRTSGDDTQYF. The V call is TRBV20-1, the J call TRBJ2-3; 12 bases are shared with TRBD2. CDR1 DFQATT and CDR2 SNEGSKA come from the germline V gene (reference sequence). This CDR3 has 15 residues. The V gene end was trimmed by 6 bases and the J gene end by 6 bases; junction bases not matched to a gene: 10.